The clone carrying this T cell receptor beta chain has at least ten counts. In germline, CDR1 is SGHDT, CDR2 YYEEEE. Trimming cost V 1 base and J 6 bases, with 11 bases left between them. This CDR3 is 14 amino acids long. The entry originates in a study of shared clonotypes between healthy human individuals. Sequencing used immunoSEQ multiplex PCR; TCRdb keeps in-frame clones, though not all of them. The sample records about 1.1 million clones, approximately 75% being singletons. The source material was memory CD4+ T cells from PBMCs. Subset described: CD45RA-negative fraction. The chain couples TRBV5-6 to TRBJ2-1, with D perhaps assigned TRBD1 or TRBD2 (6 bases each). The clonotype was recovered from a man aged 18 to 30 in good health. Some clones in this sample may be carry-over from other donors' samples. The CDR3 bases are TGTGCCAGCAGCTTGATCGGAGGGGGCAATGAGCAGTTCTTC. It codes for CASSLIGGGNEQFF.